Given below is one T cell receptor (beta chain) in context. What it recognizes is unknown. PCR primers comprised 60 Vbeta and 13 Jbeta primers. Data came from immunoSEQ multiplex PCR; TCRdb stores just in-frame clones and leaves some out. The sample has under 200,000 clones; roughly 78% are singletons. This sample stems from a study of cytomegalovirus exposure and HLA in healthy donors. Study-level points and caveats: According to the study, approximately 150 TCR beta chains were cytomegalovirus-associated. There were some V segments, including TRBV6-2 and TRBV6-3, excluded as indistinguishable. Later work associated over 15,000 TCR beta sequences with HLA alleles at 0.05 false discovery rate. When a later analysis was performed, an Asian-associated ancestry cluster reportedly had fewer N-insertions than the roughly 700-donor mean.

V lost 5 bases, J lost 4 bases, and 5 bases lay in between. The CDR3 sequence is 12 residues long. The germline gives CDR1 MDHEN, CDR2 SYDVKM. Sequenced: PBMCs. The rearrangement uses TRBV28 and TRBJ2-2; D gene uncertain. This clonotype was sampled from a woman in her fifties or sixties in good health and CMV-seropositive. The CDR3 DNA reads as TGTGCCAGCAGTCGGAGCACCGGGGAGCTGTTTTTT. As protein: CASSRSTGELFF.